These 22 T cell receptor beta chains were all obtained from the same sample, sequenced in a study of TIL therapy for anti-PD-1-resistant metastatic lung cancer. Time point of the sample: pre-treatment sample, taken before nivolumab and TIL therapy. Pleural nodules or supraclavicular lymph nodes made up most of the excised metastases sampled. Sequencing used immunoSEQ v3. The repertoire was sequenced with immunoSEQ multiplex PCR; TCRdb's copy has only in-frame clones and lacks some. The sample yields around 100,000 clones, roughly 65% seen once. Sequencing used tumor tissue, obtained at baseline. All receptors come from a person aged 25 to 80 with non-small cell lung cancer.

The genes are TRBV5-8 and TRBJ1-2, with D unclear. Germline V lookup: CDR1 SGHTS, CDR2 YDEGEE. V was trimmed by 0 bases and J by 3 bases, leaving 6 bases between them. CDR3 size: 13 residues. CDR3 nucleotide sequence: TGTGCCAGCAGCTTGGGGTCAGACTATGGCTACACCTTC. It codes for CASSLGSDYGYTF.

This chain connects TRBV12-3 or TRBV12-4 to TRBJ2-2, with D perhaps being TRBD1 or TRBD2 (6 bases each). This CDR3 region has 12 residues. Trimming left V 6 bases short and J 11 bases short, with 13 bases between. CDR3 sequence reads: CASRVRGEELFF. The CDR3, as DNA: TGTGCCAGCAGGGTTAGGGGGGAAGAGCTGTTTTTT.

The gene calls are TRBV27 and TRBJ1-5; 8 bases map to TRBD1. In germline, CDR1 is MNHEY, CDR2 SMNVEV (reference sequence). V was clipped by 5 bases and J by 6 bases; unmatched bases: 3. The CDR3 runs to 13 residues. The CDR3 spells CASSQGASQPQHF. CDR3 nucleotides: TGTGCCAGCAGTCAGGGGGCAAGTCAGCCCCAGCATTTT.

This clone occurred a few times. The chain uses TRBV19 and TRBJ2-1, with 8 bases fitting TRBD2. This CDR3 is 16 amino acids long. Germline lookup yields CDR1 LNHDA and CDR2 SQIVND (reference sequence). V gave up 6 bases and J gave up 2 bases; unmatched junction bases: 9. This CDR3 is CASSHPSGPTYNEQFF. The DNA of the CDR3 is TGTGCCAGTAGCCATCCTAGCGGGCCAACCTACAATGAGCAGTTCTTC. The full variable domain, with the rest looked up from reference TRBV19 and TRBJ2-1, is DGGITQSPKYLFRKEGQNVTLSCEQNLNHDAMYWYRQDPGQGLRLIYYSQIVNDFQKGDIAEGYSVSREKKESFPLTVTSAQKNPTAFYLCASSHPSGPTYNEQFFGPGTRLTVL.

The rearrangement joins TRBV7-8 to TRBJ2-3; 15 nucleotides agree with TRBD2. V dropped 5 bases and J dropped 4; count of bases not matched to a gene: 10. CDR1 is SGHVS, CDR2 FQNEAQ, per germline. CDR3 length: 18 amino acids. CDR3 sequence: CASSVRTSGREVADTQYF. The CDR3 DNA reads as TGTGCCAGCAGCGTAAGGACTAGCGGGAGGGAGGTCGCAGATACGCAGTATTTT.

The gene calls are TRBV9 and TRBJ2-2; D is perhaps TRBD1 (6 bases). The CDR3 length is 17 residues. V lost 4 bases, J lost 6 bases, and 22 bases lay in between. CDR1 and CDR2 (germline): SGDLS, YYNGEE. CDR3 amino acids: CASSLLGWGRGAGELFF. CDR3 DNA sequence: TGTGCCAGCAGCCTCCTGGGGTGGGGGCGAGGCGCCGGGGAGCTGTTTTTT.

The chain couples TRBV5-5 to TRBJ1-1; 8 nucleotides align to TRBD1. V shed 0 bases, J shed 5 bases, and the junction held 3 bases outside the gene matches. Germline CDR1 is SGHKS and CDR2 is YYEKEE (reference sequence). The CDR3 covers 14 residues. CDR3 DNA sequence: TGTGCCAGCAGCTTGGGTACAGGGGGAACTGAAGCTTTCTTT. It specifies CASSLGTGGTEAFF.

This clone appeared once. This sequence joins TRBV11-3 and TRBJ2-1; 7 bases are shared with TRBD2. Trimming at V came to 5 bases and at J to 2 bases, leaving 9 bases not matched to a gene. The germline CDR1 and CDR2 sequences are SGHNT and YENEEA. The CDR3 has 16 amino acids. The CDR3 loop is CASSLGGTTTYNEQFF. For the CDR3, the DNA is TGTGCCAGCAGCCTCGGAGGGACTACAACCTACAATGAGCAGTTCTTC. Full variable domain (outside the CDR3, taken from reference TRBV11-3 and TRBJ2-1): EAGVVQSPRYKIIEKKQPVAFWCNPISGHNTLYWYLQNLGQGPELLIRYENEEAVDDSQLPKDRFSAERLKGVDSTLKIQPAELGDSAVYLCASSLGGTTTYNEQFFGPGTRLTVL.

The chain links TRBV28 to TRBJ1-2; D ambiguous. The germline V gene encodes CDR1 MDHEN and CDR2 SYDVKM. The germline V and J ends were trimmed by 3 bases and 7 bases, with 12 bases remaining between them. CDR3 length: 13 residues. CDR3 sequence (DNA): TGTGCCAGCAGTTTCGTCACGGTTTCTGGCTACACCTTC. Its protein product is CASSFVTVSGYTF.

Details on this clone: Other DNA sequences in the sample encode the same CDR3. The chain combines TRBV2 with TRBJ1-5; a possible D gene is TRBD1 (5 bases). The V and J ends lost 3 bases and 2 bases respectively, with 8 bases between them. In germline, CDR1 is SNHLY, CDR2 FYNNEI. The CDR3 has 14 residues. CDR3 sequence: CASSEGQRNQPQHF. The CDR3 DNA reads as TGTGCCAGCAGTGAGGGGCAACGCAATCAGCCCCAGCATTTT. The whole variable domain, remainder taken from reference TRBV2 and TRBJ1-5, is EPEVTQTPSHQVTQMGQEVILRCVPISNHLYFYWYRQILGQKVEFLVSFYNNEISEKSEIFDDQFSVERPDGSNFTLKIRSTKLEDSAMYFCASSEGQRNQPQHFGDGTRLSIL.

In this sample, this clone turned up many times. The rearrangement links TRBV2 to TRBJ2-2; 8 nucleotides align to TRBD1. Per germline, CDR1 SNHLY and CDR2 FYNNEI. V was pared by 8 bases and J by 2 bases, with 4 bases of the junction left unmatched. The CDR3 is 14 amino acids. The CDR3 reads CASRRGLNTGELFF. In DNA, the CDR3 is TGTGCCAGCCGCAGGGGGCTAAACACCGGGGAGCTGTTTTTT.

This clone appeared a few times. The chain links TRBV7-3 to TRBJ1-1, with a weak D call TRBD1 (5 bases). Trimming shortened V by 5 bases and J by 5 bases, and 15 bases separated the two germline ends. The CDR3 sequence is 14 residues long. The V gene's germline CDR1 is SGHTA and CDR2 FQGTGA. CDR3 loop: CASSTGVYGTEAFF. The CDR3 DNA reads as TGTGCCAGCAGCACAGGCGTTTATGGGACTGAAGCTTTCTTT.

The chain couples TRBV20-1 to TRBJ1-1; no clear D gene. V was shortened by 3 bases and J by 4 bases, with 9 bases between the two germline ends. Germline assignment: CDR1 DFQATT and CDR2 SNEGSKA (reference sequence). CDR3 size: 12 residues. The CDR3 sequence: CSASLQTTEAFF. DNA of the CDR3: TGCAGTGCTAGTCTACAGACCACTGAAGCTTTCTTT.

This clone was seen a single time. The CDR3 spells CASSPEWDVSGRQYF. CDR3 nucleotide sequence: TGTGCCAGCAGCCCCGAATGGGACGTCAGCGGTCGGCAGTACTTC. V is TRBV5-4 and J is TRBJ2-7, with D perhaps being TRBD1 or TRBD2 (5 bases each). CDR1 is SGHNT and CDR2 is YYREEE in the germline V gene (reference sequence). The CDR3 has 15 amino acids. V was trimmed by 4 bases and J by 9 bases, leaving 23 bases between them. Supplemented by reference TRBV5-4 and TRBJ2-7, the full variable domain reads ETGVTQSPTHLIKTRGQQVTLRCSSQSGHNTVSWYQQALGQGPQFIFQYYREEENGRGNFPPRFSGLQFPNYSSELNVNALELDDSALYLCASSPEWDVSGRQYFGPGTRLTVT.

In its sample, this clone ranks as hyperexpanded. The rearrangement uses TRBV7-2 and TRBJ1-1; weak D call: TRBD1 (5 bases). Trimming shortened V by 1 base and J by 4 bases, and 10 bases separated the two germline ends. Germline CDR1 is SGHTA and CDR2 is FQGNSA. The CDR3 runs 14 residues. DNA for the CDR3: TGTGCCAGCAGCTTAGTTTGGGGCGGCACTGAAGCTTTCTTT. As protein: CASSLVWGGTEAFF.

The table lists this clone with a few counts. The rearrangement uses TRBV6-2 or TRBV6-3 and TRBJ2-2; TRBD1 or TRBD2 may be the D gene (5 bases each). The length of the CDR3 is 15 residues. V was clipped by 3 bases and J by 7 bases, with 15 bases between them. Germline V gene sequence: CDR1 MNHEY, CDR2 SVGEGT. The CDR3 region is CASSYGTSGIGELFF. The CDR3 coding sequence is TGTGCCAGCAGTTATGGGACCTCAGGGATCGGGGAGCTGTTTTTT.

This clone has a count of ten or more. V usage is TRBV7-9 and J usage is TRBJ2-1; 7 nucleotides align to TRBD2. This CDR3 comprises 15 residues. V dropped 5 bases and J dropped 4; count of bases not matched to a gene: 8. Looked up from germline, CDR1 is SEHNR and CDR2 is FQNEAQ (reference sequence). CDR3 residues: CASSRLAEKYNEQFF. CDR3 in DNA: TGTGCCAGCAGCCGACTAGCAGAGAAGTACAATGAGCAGTTCTTC.

The J gene is TRBJ1-1, the V gene TRBV6-5; 10 positions agree with TRBD1. This CDR3 contains 14 residues. Germline V gene lookup returns CDR1 MNHEY and CDR2 SVGAGI. The V gene end was trimmed by 6 bases and the J gene end by 4 bases; junction bases not matched to a gene: 5. The CDR3 nucleotides read TGTGCCAGCAGCCCGGGACAGGGGAGCACTGAAGCTTTCTTT. This sequence encodes CASSPGQGSTEAFF.

The V gene is TRBV30, the J gene TRBJ1-5; D remains ambiguous. The CDR3 extends over 14 amino acids. Germline V gene lookup returns CDR1 GTSNPN and CDR2 SVGIG (reference sequence). The V end lost 3 bases, the J end lost 0 bases, and 9 bases lay between the germline ends. The CDR3, as DNA: TGTGCCTGGAGGGGCCAAACTAGCAATCAGCCCCAGCATTTT. Protein product: CAWRGQTSNQPQHF.

This clone was detected only a few times. The chain is built from TRBV29-1 and TRBJ1-2, with a possible D match to TRBD1 (5 bases). The CDR3 is made up of 11 amino acids. The germline CDR1 and CDR2 sequences are SQVTM and ANQGSEA. The ends were cut back, 2 bases at V and 8 bases at J, with 9 bases in the middle. CDR3 loop: CSVEWGNGYTF. The CDR3, as DNA: TGCAGCGTTGAATGGGGGAACGGCTACACCTTC.

Written as DNA, the CDR3 is TGTGCCAGTAGTGGTGGGACAGGCCTTTCCTCCTACAATGAGCAGTTCTTC. Amino acid sequence: CASSGGTGLSSYNEQFF. This chain uses TRBV19 with TRBJ2-1; 8 bases map to TRBD1. With V trimmed by 5 bases and J by 0 bases, 9 bases remained unmatched. The CDR3 consists of 17 residues. Germline-derived CDR1 and CDR2 are LNHDA and SQIVND (reference sequence).

The chain recombines TRBV6-5 with TRBJ1-1; 8 bases agree with TRBD1. This CDR3 comprises 15 residues. With V trimmed by 4 bases and J by 2 bases, 6 bases remained unmatched. Germline-derived CDR1 and CDR2 are MNHEY and SVGAGI. Here the CDR3 DNA reads TGTGCCAGCAGTTTACCGGGACAGGCTAACACTGAAGCTTTCTTT. Its protein product is CASSLPGQANTEAFF.